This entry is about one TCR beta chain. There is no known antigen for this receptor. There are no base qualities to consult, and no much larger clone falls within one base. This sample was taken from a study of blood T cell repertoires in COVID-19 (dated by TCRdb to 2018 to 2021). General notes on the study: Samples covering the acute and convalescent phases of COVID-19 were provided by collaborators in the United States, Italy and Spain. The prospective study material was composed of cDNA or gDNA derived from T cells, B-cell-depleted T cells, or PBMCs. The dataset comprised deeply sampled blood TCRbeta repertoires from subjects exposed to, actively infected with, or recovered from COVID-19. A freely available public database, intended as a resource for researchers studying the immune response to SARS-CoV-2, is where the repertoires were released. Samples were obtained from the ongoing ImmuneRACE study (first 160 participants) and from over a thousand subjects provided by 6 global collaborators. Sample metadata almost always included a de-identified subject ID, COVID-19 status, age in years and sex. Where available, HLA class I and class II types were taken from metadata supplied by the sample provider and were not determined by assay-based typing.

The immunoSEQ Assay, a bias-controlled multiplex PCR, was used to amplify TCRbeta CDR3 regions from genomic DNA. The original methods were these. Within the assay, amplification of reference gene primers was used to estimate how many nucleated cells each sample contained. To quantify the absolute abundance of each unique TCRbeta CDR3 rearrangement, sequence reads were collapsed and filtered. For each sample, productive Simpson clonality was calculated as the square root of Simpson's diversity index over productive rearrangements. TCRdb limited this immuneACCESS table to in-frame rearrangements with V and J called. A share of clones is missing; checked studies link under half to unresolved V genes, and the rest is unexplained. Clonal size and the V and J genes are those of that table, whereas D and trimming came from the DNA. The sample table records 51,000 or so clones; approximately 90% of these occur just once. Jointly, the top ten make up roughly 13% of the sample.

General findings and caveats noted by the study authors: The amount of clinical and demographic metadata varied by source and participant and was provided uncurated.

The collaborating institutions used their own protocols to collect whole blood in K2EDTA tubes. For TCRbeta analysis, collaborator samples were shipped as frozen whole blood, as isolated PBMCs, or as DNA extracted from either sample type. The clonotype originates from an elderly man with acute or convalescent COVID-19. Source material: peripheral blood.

CDR3 protein: CASSPTTGSYEQYF. The DNA sequence is as follows: TGTGCCAGCAGCCCCACGACAGGGAGCTACGAGCAGTACTTC. The V and J segments used are TRBV9 and TRBJ2-7; 7 central nucleotides agree with TRBD1. The germline V and J ends show losses of 4 bases and 3 bases respectively, and no gene match explains 7 bases of the junction. Reading the germline V gene gives CDR1 SGDLS and CDR2 YYNGEE. The CDR3, cysteine through phenylalanine, is 14 amino acids long. The only DNA kept is the CDR3, 42 bases in frame from the first base. Supplemented by the reference TRBV9 and TRBJ2-7 proteins around the CDR3, the complete variable domain is DSGVTQTPKHLITATGQRVTLRCSPRSGDLSVYWYQQSLDQGLQFLIQYYNGEERAKGNILERFSAQQFPDLHSELNLSSLELGDSALYFCASSPTTGSYEQYFGPGTRLTVT.